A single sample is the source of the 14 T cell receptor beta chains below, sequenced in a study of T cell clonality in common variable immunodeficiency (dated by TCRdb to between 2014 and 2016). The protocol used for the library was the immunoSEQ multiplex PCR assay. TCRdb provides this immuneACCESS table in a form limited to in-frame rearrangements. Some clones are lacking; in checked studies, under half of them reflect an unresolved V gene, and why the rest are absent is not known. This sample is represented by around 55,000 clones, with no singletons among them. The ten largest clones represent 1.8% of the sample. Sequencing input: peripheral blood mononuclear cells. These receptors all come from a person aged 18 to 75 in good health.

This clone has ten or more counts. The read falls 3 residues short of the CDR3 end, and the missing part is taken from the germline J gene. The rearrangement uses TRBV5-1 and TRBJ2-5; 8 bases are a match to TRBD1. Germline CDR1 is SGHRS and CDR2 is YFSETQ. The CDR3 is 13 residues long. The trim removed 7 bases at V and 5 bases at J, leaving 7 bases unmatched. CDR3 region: CASRSGGRETQYF. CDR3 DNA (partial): TGCGCCAGCCGCTCAGGGGGCCGGGAGACC.

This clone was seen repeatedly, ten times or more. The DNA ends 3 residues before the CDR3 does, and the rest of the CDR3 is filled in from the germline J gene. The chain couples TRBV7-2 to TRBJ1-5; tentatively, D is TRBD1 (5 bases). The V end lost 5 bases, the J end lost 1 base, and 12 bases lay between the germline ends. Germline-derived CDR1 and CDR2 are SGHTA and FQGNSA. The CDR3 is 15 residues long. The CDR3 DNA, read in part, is TGTGCCAGCAGCCCCGGGGGGGGGAGCAATCAGCCC. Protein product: CASSPGGGSNQP. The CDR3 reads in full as CASSPGGGSNQPQHF.

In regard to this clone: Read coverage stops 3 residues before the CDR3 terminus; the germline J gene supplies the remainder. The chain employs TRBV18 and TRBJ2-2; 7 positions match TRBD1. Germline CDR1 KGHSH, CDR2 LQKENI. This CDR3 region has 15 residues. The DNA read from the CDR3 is TGTGCCAGCTCCCAAAACAGGGGCGAAAGTGAAAAG. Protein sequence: CASSQNRGESEK. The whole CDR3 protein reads CASSQNRGESEKLFF.

The chain's CDR3 is CSARQGGGEQYF. The sequenced part of the CDR3 DNA is TGCAGTGCTAGACAGGGAGGAGGCGAG. The chain has TRBV20-1 and TRBJ2-7; the D gene is possibly TRBD2 (6 bases). The sequenced fragment ends 3 residues before the CDR3 boundary, so the rest is inferred from the germline J gene. In germline, CDR1 is DFQATT, CDR2 SNEGSKA (reference sequence). The V end lost 2 bases, the J end lost 6 bases, and 11 bases lay between the germline ends. There are 12 residues in the CDR3.

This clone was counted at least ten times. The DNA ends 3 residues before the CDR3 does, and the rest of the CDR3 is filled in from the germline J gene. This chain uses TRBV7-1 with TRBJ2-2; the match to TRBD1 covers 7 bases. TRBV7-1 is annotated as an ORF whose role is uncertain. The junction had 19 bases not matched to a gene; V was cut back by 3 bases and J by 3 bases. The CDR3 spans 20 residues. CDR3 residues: CASSSTSAVYRGVYTGELFF. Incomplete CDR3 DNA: TGTGCCAGCAGCTCCACAAGCGCTGTTTACAGGGGCGTGTACACCGGGGAG.

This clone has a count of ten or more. CDR3 in amino acids: CASSPSGTGASGANVLTF. CDR3 DNA (partial): TGTGCCAGCAGTCCTTCCGGGACAGGGGCATCTGGGGCCAACGTC. The gene calls are TRBV2 and TRBJ2-6; 10 bases line up with TRBD1. The read comes to an end 3 residues before the CDR3 does, leaving the germline J gene to fill in the end. Per germline, CDR1 SNHLY and CDR2 FYNNEI. This CDR3 contains 18 residues. J lost 1 base, V lost 5 bases, and 8 bases had no gene match.

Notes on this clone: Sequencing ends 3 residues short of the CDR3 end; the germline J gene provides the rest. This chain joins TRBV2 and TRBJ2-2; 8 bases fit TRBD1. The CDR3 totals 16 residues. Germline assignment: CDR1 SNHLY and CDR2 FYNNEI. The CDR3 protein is CASSEVSGGINEKLFF. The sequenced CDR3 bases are TGTGCCAGCAGTGAAGTTTCAGGGGGCATTAATGAAAAG.

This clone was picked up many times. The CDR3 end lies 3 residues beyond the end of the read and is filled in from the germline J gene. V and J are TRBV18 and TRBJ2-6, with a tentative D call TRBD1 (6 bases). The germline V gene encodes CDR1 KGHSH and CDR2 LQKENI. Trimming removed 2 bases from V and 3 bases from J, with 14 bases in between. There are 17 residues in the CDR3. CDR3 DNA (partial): TGTGCCAGCTCACCAGGGGACACTCCCTATGGGGCCAACGTC. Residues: CASSPGDTPYGANV. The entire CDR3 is CASSPGDTPYGANVLTF.

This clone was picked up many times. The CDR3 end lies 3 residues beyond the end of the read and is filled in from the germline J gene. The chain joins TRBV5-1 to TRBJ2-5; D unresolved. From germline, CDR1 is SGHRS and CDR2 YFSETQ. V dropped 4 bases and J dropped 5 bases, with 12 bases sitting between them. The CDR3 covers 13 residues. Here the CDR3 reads CASSPIVGETQYF. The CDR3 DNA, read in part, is TGCGCCAGCAGCCCGATAGTAGGGGAGACC.

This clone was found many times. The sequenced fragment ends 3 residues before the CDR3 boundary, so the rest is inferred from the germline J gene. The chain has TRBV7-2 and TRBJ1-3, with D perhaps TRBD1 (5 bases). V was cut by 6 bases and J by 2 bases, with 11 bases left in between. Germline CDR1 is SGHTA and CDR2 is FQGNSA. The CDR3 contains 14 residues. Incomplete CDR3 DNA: TGTGCCAGCAGTTTCGGGGGGGCTGGAAACACC. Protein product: CASSFGGAGNT. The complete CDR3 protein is CASSFGGAGNTIYF.

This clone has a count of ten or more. The sequenced part of the CDR3 DNA is TGCAGTGCCGCGGACAGTACTAACTATGGC. Protein: CSAADSTNYG. From start to end, the CDR3 is CSAADSTNYGYTF. This chain uses TRBV20-1 with TRBJ1-2; tentative D call: TRBD1 (6 bases). From the germline J gene comes the end of the CDR3, since the read stops 3 residues before it. V was pared by 6 bases and J by 0 bases, with 11 bases between. CDR1 and CDR2 (germline): DFQATT, SNEGSKA (reference sequence). The CDR3 length is 13 residues.

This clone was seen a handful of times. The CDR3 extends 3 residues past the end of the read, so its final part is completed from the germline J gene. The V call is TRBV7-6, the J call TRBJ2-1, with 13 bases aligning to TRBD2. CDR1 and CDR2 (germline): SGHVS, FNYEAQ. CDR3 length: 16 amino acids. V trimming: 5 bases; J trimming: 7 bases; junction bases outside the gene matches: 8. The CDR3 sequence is CASSDGGLAGLNEQFF. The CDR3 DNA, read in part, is TGTGCCAGCAGCGATGGGGGACTAGCGGGGCTTAATGAG.

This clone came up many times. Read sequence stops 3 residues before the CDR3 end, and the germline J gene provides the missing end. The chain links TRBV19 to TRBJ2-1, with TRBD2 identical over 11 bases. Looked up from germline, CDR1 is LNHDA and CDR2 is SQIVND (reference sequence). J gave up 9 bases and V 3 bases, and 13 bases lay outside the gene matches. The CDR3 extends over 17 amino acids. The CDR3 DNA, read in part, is TGTGCCAGTAGTATTAGCACTAGCGGGAGTGGTGAGAGTGAG. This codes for CASSISTSGSGESE. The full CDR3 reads CASSISTSGSGESEQFF.

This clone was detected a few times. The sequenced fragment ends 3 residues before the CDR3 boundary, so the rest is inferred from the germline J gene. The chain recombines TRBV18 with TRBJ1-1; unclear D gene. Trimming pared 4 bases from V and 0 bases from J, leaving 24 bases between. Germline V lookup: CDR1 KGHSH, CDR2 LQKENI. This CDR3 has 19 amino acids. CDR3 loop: CASSRRHTANSLMNTEAFF. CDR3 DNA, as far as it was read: TGTGCCAGCTCACGACGTCACACAGCTAACTCCCTTATGAACACTGAA.